Listed below are T cell receptor beta chains from one sample, sequenced in a study of blood T cell repertoires in COVID-19. Libraries were prepared by immunoSEQ multiplex PCR; TCRdb keeps only in-frame clonotypes and omits some of them. Seen here are approximately 350,000 clones, about nine tenths observed once, and the top ten hold 7.3%. The specimen was peripheral blood. These receptors were collected from a woman aged 65 to 85 with COVID-19, enrolled during active disease. CDR3s include the opening cysteine and the closing phenylalanine or tryptophan. The D gene is left open where the match is weak. Expanded clones are given a class, and other clones once, few, many or no size at all.

CDR3aa: CAWRRSYWTDNEKLFF; CDR3nt: TGTGCCTGGAGACGTTCTTATTGGACAGATAATGAAAAACTGTTTTTT; v_gene: TRBV30; j_gene: TRBJ1-4; abundance: .; d_gene: .
CDR3aa: CASSLAGTHQPQHF; CDR3nt: TGTGCCAGCAGCTTGGCAGGGACTCATCAGCCCCAGCATTTT; v_gene: TRBV5-6; j_gene: TRBJ1-5; abundance: few; d_gene: .
CDR3aa: CASSLGGALNTEAFF; CDR3nt: TGCGCCAGCAGCTTGGGGGGCGCGTTGAACACTGAAGCTTTCTTT; v_gene: TRBV5-1; j_gene: TRBJ1-1; abundance: .; d_gene: .
CDR3aa: CASSPPGTGGNQNGYTF; CDR3nt: TGTGCCAGTAGTCCCCCTGGGACAGGGGGCAATCAGAATGGCTACACCTTC; v_gene: TRBV19; j_gene: TRBJ1-2; abundance: .; d_gene: TRBD1
CDR3aa: CASSGGGPGANVLTF; CDR3nt: TGTGCCAGCAGTGGAGGGGGCCCTGGGGCCAACGTCCTGACTTTC; v_gene: TRBV28; j_gene: TRBJ2-6; abundance: .; d_gene: .
CDR3aa: CASSSGPPNEKLFF; CDR3nt: TGTGCCAGCAGTTCAGGGCCCCCCAATGAAAAACTGTTTTTT; v_gene: TRBV7-2; j_gene: TRBJ1-4; abundance: once; d_gene: .
CDR3aa: CAWNRGDTASYEQYF; CDR3nt: TGTGCCTGGAACAGGGGCGACACCGCATCCTACGAGCAGTACTTC; v_gene: TRBV30; j_gene: TRBJ2-7; abundance: .; d_gene: TRBD1
CDR3aa: CAWSVGGASYNSPLHF; CDR3nt: TGTGCCTGGAGTGTGGGGGGGGCCTCCTATAATTCACCCCTCCACTTT; v_gene: TRBV30; j_gene: TRBJ1-6; abundance: .; d_gene: .
CDR3aa: CASSFSGNEKLFF; CDR3nt: TGCGCCAGCAGCTTCTCAGGGAATGAAAAACTGTTTTTT; v_gene: TRBV5-1; j_gene: TRBJ1-4; abundance: .; d_gene: .
CDR3aa: CASSDRDNSPLHF; CDR3nt: TGTGCCAGCAGTGACCGGGACAACTCACCCCTCCACTTT; v_gene: TRBV6-4; j_gene: TRBJ1-6; abundance: .; d_gene: .
CDR3aa: CASSEPLAGGRDTQYF; CDR3nt: TGTGCCAGCAGTGAACCCCTAGCGGGGGGAAGAGATACGCAGTATTTT; v_gene: TRBV2; j_gene: TRBJ2-3; abundance: .; d_gene: TRBD2
CDR3aa: CASSLEGASGNTIYF; CDR3nt: TGCGCCAGCAGCTTGGAGGGGGCCTCTGGAAACACCATATATTTT; v_gene: TRBV5-1; j_gene: TRBJ1-3; abundance: .; d_gene: TRBD1
CDR3aa: CASSYPGHPNYGYTF; CDR3nt: TGTGCCAGCAGTTACCCGGGACATCCCAACTATGGCTACACCTTC; v_gene: TRBV6-6; j_gene: TRBJ1-2; abundance: .; d_gene: .
CDR3aa: CASSIAPGTGLTFF; CDR3nt: TGCGCCAGCAGCATAGCCCCCGGGACAGGGTTGACTTTCTTT; v_gene: TRBV5-1; j_gene: TRBJ1-1; abundance: .; d_gene: TRBD1
CDR3aa: CASSLVSQGEWNTEAFF; CDR3nt: TGTGCCAGCAGCTTAGTTTCACAGGGGGAGTGGAACACTGAAGCTTTCTTT; v_gene: TRBV7-2; j_gene: TRBJ1-1; abundance: .; d_gene: TRBD1
CDR3aa: CASSASRGYTF; CDR3nt: TGTGCCAGCAGCGCCTCGCGGGGCTACACCTTC; v_gene: TRBV28; j_gene: TRBJ1-2; abundance: .; d_gene: .
CDR3aa: CASSLAGGGTDEQFF; CDR3nt: TGTGCCAGCAGTTTAGCGGGGGGCGGTACGGATGAGCAGTTCTTC; v_gene: TRBV3-1/TRBV3-2; j_gene: TRBJ2-1; abundance: .; d_gene: TRBD2
CDR3aa: CASMATEGFYGYTF; CDR3nt: TGCGCCAGCATGGCGACCGAGGGTTTTTATGGCTACACCTTC; v_gene: TRBV4-1; j_gene: TRBJ1-2; abundance: .; d_gene: .
CDR3aa: CAWSADSGELFF; CDR3nt: TGTGCCTGGAGTGCAGACAGCGGGGAGCTGTTTTTT; v_gene: TRBV30; j_gene: TRBJ2-2; abundance: once; d_gene: .
CDR3aa: CASKKSGGAQGYTF; CDR3nt: TGTGCCAGCAAGAAAAGCGGGGGGGCGCAGGGCTACACCTTC; v_gene: TRBV25-1; j_gene: TRBJ1-2; abundance: .; d_gene: .
CDR3aa: CASSLDSQGEKEYEQYF; CDR3nt: TGTGCCAGCAGCTTAGATTCTCAAGGGGAAAAAGAATACGAGCAGTACTTC; v_gene: TRBV7-9; j_gene: TRBJ2-7; abundance: .; d_gene: .
CDR3aa: CASSHSGTALYEQYF; CDR3nt: TGTGCCAGCAGCCATTCCGGGACTGCACTCTACGAGCAGTACTTC; v_gene: TRBV3-1/TRBV3-2; j_gene: TRBJ2-7; abundance: .; d_gene: .
CDR3aa: CSGDRANTEAFF; CDR3nt: TGCAGCGGAGACAGGGCGAACACTGAAGCTTTCTTT; v_gene: TRBV29-1; j_gene: TRBJ1-1; abundance: .; d_gene: TRBD1
CDR3aa: CASSVNPLGTGGPSTDTQYF; CDR3nt: TGTGCCAGCAGCGTAAACCCGCTGGGGACAGGGGGCCCTAGCACAGATACGCAGTATTTT; v_gene: TRBV9; j_gene: TRBJ2-3; abundance: .; d_gene: TRBD1
CDR3aa: CASSFGLVGGDSYEQYF; CDR3nt: TGTGCCAGCAGCTTCGGCCTGGTTGGCGGGGACTCCTACGAGCAGTACTTC; v_gene: TRBV5-6; j_gene: TRBJ2-7; abundance: .; d_gene: .
CDR3aa: CASSLARDEQYF; CDR3nt: TGTGCCAGCAGCCTGGCCAGGGACGAGCAGTACTTC; v_gene: TRBV7-9; j_gene: TRBJ2-7; abundance: .; d_gene: .
CDR3aa: CASSTGTTLGEQYF; CDR3nt: TGCGCCAGTTCGACAGGTACTACCTTGGGGGAGCAGTACTTC; v_gene: TRBV10-1; j_gene: TRBJ2-7; abundance: .; d_gene: .
CDR3aa: CASSDRRGGNEQFF; CDR3nt: TGTGCCAGCAGTGACCGCCGGGGTGGAAATGAGCAGTTCTTC; v_gene: TRBV6-4; j_gene: TRBJ2-1; abundance: .; d_gene: .
CDR3aa: CASSDTDRNNEQFF; CDR3nt: TGTGCCAGCAGTGACACCGACAGAAACAATGAGCAGTTCTTC; v_gene: TRBV6-1; j_gene: TRBJ2-1; abundance: .; d_gene: .
CDR3aa: CASRRKEAGELFF; CDR3nt: TGCGCCAGCAGAAGGAAGGAGGCCGGGGAGCTGTTTTTT; v_gene: TRBV5-1; j_gene: TRBJ2-2; abundance: .; d_gene: .
CDR3aa: CASSYQTGAGTEAFF; CDR3nt: TGTGCCAGCAGCTACCAGACAGGGGCGGGCACTGAAGCTTTCTTT; v_gene: TRBV7-2; j_gene: TRBJ1-1; abundance: .; d_gene: TRBD1
CDR3aa: CASSFGQFLNTEAFF; CDR3nt: TGTGCCAGCAGCTTTGGGCAGTTCCTGAACACTGAAGCTTTCTTT; v_gene: TRBV7-9; j_gene: TRBJ1-1; abundance: .; d_gene: .
CDR3aa: CASSHSSPLGGNTEAFF; CDR3nt: TGCGCCAGCAGCCACTCATCACCCCTTGGAGGGAACACTGAAGCTTTCTTT; v_gene: TRBV4-3; j_gene: TRBJ1-1; abundance: .; d_gene: .
CDR3aa: CASSLVGDYGYTF; CDR3nt: TGCGCCAGCAGCTTGGTAGGGGACTATGGCTACACCTTC; v_gene: TRBV5-1; j_gene: TRBJ1-2; abundance: .; d_gene: .
CDR3aa: CASSFGRGAFYGYTF; CDR3nt: TGTGCCAGCAGCTTTGGCAGGGGCGCGTTCTATGGCTACACCTTC; v_gene: TRBV7-2; j_gene: TRBJ1-2; abundance: .; d_gene: .
CDR3aa: CASSLGSSTDTQYF; CDR3nt: TGTGCCAGCAGCTTGGGGAGCAGCACAGATACGCAGTATTTT; v_gene: TRBV5-8; j_gene: TRBJ2-3; abundance: .; d_gene: .
CDR3aa: CSVHRGYEQYF; CDR3nt: TGCAGCGTTCACAGGGGCTACGAGCAGTACTTC; v_gene: TRBV29-1; j_gene: TRBJ2-7; abundance: .; d_gene: TRBD1
CDR3aa: CASSQEAADYNEQFF; CDR3nt: TGCGCCAGCAGCCAAGAGGCGGCAGACTACAATGAGCAGTTCTTC; v_gene: TRBV4-3; j_gene: TRBJ2-1; abundance: .; d_gene: .
CDR3aa: CASSLVGSGGATDTQYF; CDR3nt: TGTGCCAGCAGCTTGGTTGGGAGCGGGGGGGCCACAGATACGCAGTATTTT; v_gene: TRBV5-5; j_gene: TRBJ2-3; abundance: .; d_gene: TRBD2
CDR3aa: CASSQGEGVGIGYTF; CDR3nt: TGTGCCAGCAGCCAAGGCGAGGGGGTCGGCATTGGCTACACCTTC; v_gene: TRBV3-1/TRBV3-2; j_gene: TRBJ1-2; abundance: .; d_gene: .
CDR3aa: CASSVDRVREQYF; CDR3nt: TGTGCCAGTAGTGTCGACCGGGTTCGTGAGCAGTACTTC; v_gene: TRBV19; j_gene: TRBJ2-7; abundance: .; d_gene: .
CDR3aa: CASSEDSLSLRAFF; CDR3nt: TGTGCCAGCAGTGAGGACAGTCTATCACTGAGGGCTTTCTTT; v_gene: TRBV6-4; j_gene: TRBJ1-1; abundance: .; d_gene: .
CDR3aa: CASSPGLAPEQFF; CDR3nt: TGTGCCAGCAGCCCGGGCCTAGCGCCGGAGCAGTTCTTC; v_gene: TRBV5-6; j_gene: TRBJ2-1; abundance: .; d_gene: .
CDR3aa: CAIGDFAVNTQYF; CDR3nt: TGTGCCATCGGGGACTTCGCTGTTAATACGCAGTATTTT; v_gene: TRBV10-3; j_gene: TRBJ2-3; abundance: .; d_gene: .
CDR3aa: CASRSGVGYTF; CDR3nt: TGTGCCAGCAGGTCAGGGGTCGGCTACACCTTC; v_gene: TRBV2; j_gene: TRBJ1-2; abundance: .; d_gene: .
CDR3aa: CASSSGGRSSYNSPLHF; CDR3nt: TGTGCCAGCAGCTCGGGGGGGAGAAGCTCCTATAATTCACCCCTCCACTTT; v_gene: TRBV2; j_gene: TRBJ1-6; abundance: .; d_gene: .
CDR3aa: CASREQGTGELFF; CDR3nt: TGTGCCAGCAGAGAACAGGGGACCGGGGAGCTGTTTTTT; v_gene: TRBV7-6; j_gene: TRBJ2-2; abundance: once; d_gene: TRBD1
CDR3aa: CASSFFPGTGFAAFF; CDR3nt: TGCGCCAGCAGCTTTTTTCCCGGGACAGGGTTTGCAGCTTTCTTT; v_gene: TRBV5-1; j_gene: TRBJ1-1; abundance: .; d_gene: TRBD1
CDR3aa: CASSLSPYQPQHF; CDR3nt: TGTGCCAGCAGCTTATCCCCTTATCAGCCCCAGCATTTT; v_gene: TRBV7-2; j_gene: TRBJ1-5; abundance: .; d_gene: .
CDR3aa: CASSSGPGQGATGELFF; CDR3nt: TGTGCCAGCAGTTCGGGACCGGGACAGGGAGCCACCGGGGAGCTGTTTTTT; v_gene: TRBV2; j_gene: TRBJ2-2; abundance: .; d_gene: TRBD1
CDR3aa: CASSQRQGGTEAFF; CDR3nt: TGCGCCAGCAGCCAAAGACAGGGAGGCACTGAAGCTTTCTTT; v_gene: TRBV4-1; j_gene: TRBJ1-1; abundance: .; d_gene: TRBD1
CDR3aa: CASSSSGGPFDEQYF; CDR3nt: TGCGCCAGCAGCTCTAGCGGGGGGCCCTTTGACGAGCAGTACTTC; v_gene: TRBV5-1; j_gene: TRBJ2-7; abundance: .; d_gene: TRBD2
CDR3aa: CASSVVGGGATYEQFF; CDR3nt: TGTGCCAGCAGCGTAGTCGGCGGGGGGGCCACGTATGAGCAGTTCTTC; v_gene: TRBV9; j_gene: TRBJ2-1; abundance: .; d_gene: TRBD2
CDR3aa: CASSVTGDHGYTF; CDR3nt: TGTGCCAGCAGCGTGACAGGGGACCATGGCTACACCTTC; v_gene: TRBV6-5; j_gene: TRBJ1-2; abundance: .; d_gene: TRBD1
CDR3aa: CASSPAGGNVDTQYF; CDR3nt: TGTGCCAGCAGTCCCGCAGGGGGCAATGTTGATACGCAGTATTTT; v_gene: TRBV28; j_gene: TRBJ2-3; abundance: .; d_gene: TRBD1
CDR3aa: CASGFQGLADTQYF; CDR3nt: TGTGCCAGCGGGTTTCAGGGTTTGGCAGATACGCAGTATTTT; v_gene: TRBV7-8; j_gene: TRBJ2-3; abundance: few; d_gene: .
CDR3aa: CASSATFGYQETQYF; CDR3nt: TGTGCCAGCAGCGCGACTTTTGGGTACCAAGAGACCCAGTACTTC; v_gene: TRBV11-2; j_gene: TRBJ2-5; abundance: .; d_gene: .
CDR3aa: CASSLSSPNYGYTF; CDR3nt: TGTGCCAGCAGCTTATCGTCCCCTAACTATGGCTACACCTTC; v_gene: TRBV13; j_gene: TRBJ1-2; abundance: .; d_gene: .
CDR3aa: CASRGGVNQPQHF; CDR3nt: TGCGCCAGCAGGGGAGGGGTCAATCAGCCCCAGCATTTT; v_gene: TRBV10-2; j_gene: TRBJ1-5; abundance: .; d_gene: .